This is a list of T cell receptor beta chains from one sample in a study of T cell changes during pregnancy in multiple sclerosis. Sequencing used immunoSEQ multiplex PCR; TCRdb keeps in-frame clones, though not all of them. In the table there are tens of thousands of clones, about 88% of which are singletons. Here the sequenced sample was CD8+ T cells from peripheral blood mononuclear cells, taken before pregnancy. Every receptor here comes from a female donor with multiple sclerosis, enrolled in a pregnancy study. Both conserved end residues are part of each CDR3. A D gene is named only where the DNA matches it firmly. The size of a clone is reported for some rows only, either as once, few or many, or as a class for expanded clones.

clone_size: .
cdr3_length: 15
v_call: TRBV27
d_call: TRBD1
j_call: TRBJ1-2
cdr3_nt: TGTGCCAGCAGGTCGCTGGGGGACAGCCTCTATGGCTACACCTTC
cdr3_aa: CASRSLGDSLYGYTF

clone_size: .
cdr3_length: 16
v_call: TRBV13
d_call: TRBD2
j_call: TRBJ2-7
cdr3_nt: TGTGCCAGCAGCGCAACACTAGCGGGGGACTCCTACGAGCAGTACTTC
cdr3_aa: CASSATLAGDSYEQYF

clone_size: .
cdr3_length: 16
v_call: TRBV5-8
d_call: TRBD1
j_call: TRBJ1-1
cdr3_nt: TGTGCCAGCAGCCCCTTCCCTTCAGGGGGGAGCACTGAAGCTTTCTTT
cdr3_aa: CASSPFPSGGSTEAFF

clone_size: .
cdr3_length: 17
v_call: TRBV5-6
d_call: TRBD1
j_call: TRBJ2-4
cdr3_nt: TGTGCCAGCAGCGCCGAGGGGACAGGGTTAGACAAAAACATTCAGTACTTC
cdr3_aa: CASSAEGTGLDKNIQYF

clone_size: .
cdr3_length: 15
v_call: TRBV30
d_call: .
j_call: TRBJ1-2
cdr3_nt: TGTGCCTGGAGCCCCCAGGGGCCCGGAGTACGGGGCTACACCTTC
cdr3_aa: CAWSPQGPGVRGYTF

clone_size: .
cdr3_length: 15
v_call: TRBV9
d_call: .
j_call: TRBJ1-2
cdr3_nt: TGTGCCAGCAGCGTAGGTTGGGGGGAGGCCTATGGCTACACCTTC
cdr3_aa: CASSVGWGEAYGYTF

clone_size: .
cdr3_length: 16
v_call: TRBV9
d_call: TRBD1
j_call: TRBJ2-1
cdr3_nt: TGTGCCAGCAGCGTAGAGGGGACAGGGTCGTACAATGAGCAGTTCTTC
cdr3_aa: CASSVEGTGSYNEQFF

clone_size: many
cdr3_length: 16
v_call: TRBV4-3
d_call: TRBD1
j_call: TRBJ2-2
cdr3_nt: TGCGCCAGCAGCCAAGAGCAGACAGGGACCACCGGGGAGCTGTTTTTT
cdr3_aa: CASSQEQTGTTGELFF

clone_size: .
cdr3_length: 15
v_call: TRBV6-4
d_call: TRBD2
j_call: TRBJ2-1
cdr3_nt: TGTGCCAGCAGTGACTCCGCCGGGGGGAACAATGAGCAGTTCTTC
cdr3_aa: CASSDSAGGNNEQFF

clone_size: .
cdr3_length: 16
v_call: TRBV5-5
d_call: TRBD1
j_call: TRBJ2-6
cdr3_nt: TGTGCCAGCAGCCCGACACAGGGGGCGGGGGCCAACGTCCTGACTTTC
cdr3_aa: CASSPTQGAGANVLTF

clone_size: .
cdr3_length: 12
v_call: TRBV29-1
d_call: .
j_call: TRBJ1-1
cdr3_nt: TGCAGCGTTTGGGGGGACGGCACTGAAGCTTTCTTT
cdr3_aa: CSVWGDGTEAFF

clone_size: .
cdr3_length: 17
v_call: TRBV21-1
d_call: .
j_call: TRBJ1-2
cdr3_nt: TGTGCCAGCAGCCCGCAGGACAGGCCGGAGAGGTACTATGGCTACACCTTC
cdr3_aa: CASSPQDRPERYYGYTF

clone_size: .
cdr3_length: 15
v_call: TRBV4-3
d_call: .
j_call: TRBJ1-1
cdr3_nt: TGCGCCAGCAGCCAAGATCTCGGGGGGAACACTGAAGCTTTCTTT
cdr3_aa: CASSQDLGGNTEAFF

clone_size: .
cdr3_length: 18
v_call: TRBV6-1
d_call: TRBD1
j_call: TRBJ1-5
cdr3_nt: TGTGCCAGCAGTGGCCTTGCGGGACAGGGTGAGGTGTATCAGCCCCAGCATTTT
cdr3_aa: CASSGLAGQGEVYQPQHF

clone_size: .
cdr3_length: 17
v_call: TRBV7-3
d_call: .
j_call: TRBJ1-3
cdr3_nt: TGTGCCAGCAGCGACCCCGGCGGGGTAGGGGCTGGAAACACCATATATTTT
cdr3_aa: CASSDPGGVGAGNTIYF

clone_size: .
cdr3_length: 16
v_call: TRBV9
d_call: .
j_call: TRBJ1-1
cdr3_nt: TGTGCCAGCAGCCCCACGCTTAGCAGGGGCATCACTGAAGCTTTCTTT
cdr3_aa: CASSPTLSRGITEAFF

clone_size: .
cdr3_length: 14
v_call: TRBV10-3
d_call: .
j_call: TRBJ2-7
cdr3_nt: TGTGCCATCCGCCGGGACACCGACTCCTACGAGCAGTACTTC
cdr3_aa: CAIRRDTDSYEQYF

clone_size: .
cdr3_length: 12
v_call: TRBV15
d_call: TRBD1
j_call: TRBJ1-1
cdr3_nt: TGTGCCACCAGAACAGGGGCCTCTGAAGCTTTCTTT
cdr3_aa: CATRTGASEAFF

clone_size: .
cdr3_length: 13
v_call: TRBV9
d_call: .
j_call: TRBJ2-7
cdr3_nt: TGTGCCAGCAGCCCGCCGACAGGTTACGAGCAGTACTTC
cdr3_aa: CASSPPTGYEQYF